The present entry profiles one TCR beta chain with its context. Its antigen is unidentified. Expressed TCRB transcripts were sequenced after all isolated RNA was converted to cDNA. Method: immunoSEQ multiplex PCR; TCRdb's copy keeps in-frame clones and lacks some. The repertoire includes 450,000 to 600,000 clones, approximately 30% of them detected once, and around 0.065% sits in the top ten. The CDR3 spans 12 residues. Trimming shortened V by 11 bases and J by 2 bases, and 13 bases separated the two germline ends. Germline CDR1 reads MNHNY; CDR2 reads SVGAGI (reference sequence). This record comes from a study of beta chain features in type 1 diabetes. Study-level points and caveats: Overrepresentation of cells with high TCR expression could result from cDNA sequencing.

The rearrangement links TRBV6-6 to TRBJ2-7, with D perhaps matching TRBD2 (6 bases). The sequence came from a man between 18 and 29 years old in good health. The sample was naive CD4+ T cells from blood. DNA of the CDR3: TGTGCCGTTGGCGGGGATACCTACGAGCAGTACTTC. Protein product: CAVGGDTYEQYF.